Detailed here is one TCR beta chain. The target antigen is unknown. CDR1 GTSNPN and CDR2 SVGIG come from the germline V gene (reference sequence). This CDR3 has 14 amino acids. As for the donors, each was a healthy bone marrow donor. The entry originates in a study of cytomegalovirus exposure and HLA in healthy donors. Overall study results and limits: In a later analysis, TCR beta V- and J-gene trimming was associated with a missense DCLRE1C variant. Cytomegalovirus-associated TCR beta chains were listed, numbering 150 to 200. Sequencing likely produced, as an artifact, a cluster of highly shared sequence variants.

This PCR relied on a set of 60 Vbeta primers and 13 Jbeta primers. Produced via immunoSEQ multiplex PCR; TCRdb's table is partial and in-frame only. This table holds about 230,000 clones, 70% to 90% found once. The TCR sequence derives from a girl under 10 years old in good health and CMV-seronegative. Sequencing was performed on PBMCs. This sequence joins TRBV30 and TRBJ2-5; TRBD1 matches at 9 bases. The tail of the sequence fits TRBJ2-7 better, so the J call may be wrong. The CDR3: CAWATGTGLYEQYF. The CDR3 nucleotides are TGTGCCTGGGCCACCGGGACAGGGCTATACGAGCAGTACTTC.